This passage covers 24 T cell receptor beta chains from one sample sequenced in a study of read filtering for tumor transcriptome and immune sequencing. The library was built from about 370 ng RNA with molecular barcoded adaptors for alpha/delta and beta/gamma chains. MiXCR was run by TCRdb on the reads, yielding one entry per CDR3 protein. The sample has tens of thousands of distinct CDR3 sequences, roughly 12% seen once. Sequencing was performed on a population of CD138-negative cells sorted from bone marrow. Receptors originate from a donor at least 40 years old with multiple myeloma.

This clonotype was recorded many times. The chain is built from TRBV20-1 and TRBJ2-4; TRBD2 matches at 12 bases. This CDR3 has 16 amino acids. Germline values: CDR1 DFQATT, CDR2 SNEGSKA (reference sequence). With 6 bases clipped from V and 2 bases from J, the junction kept 8 bases outside the gene matches. This chain's CDR3 is CSAPASGRATKNIQYF. The CDR3 DNA is TGCAGTGCGCCAGCTAGCGGGAGGGCAACCAAAAACATTCAGTACTTC.

This clonotype appeared many times. The rearrangement links TRBV12-3 or TRBV12-4 to TRBJ2-7; no clear D gene. Between the trimmed V and J ends, which lost 4 bases and 9 bases, there was a span of 19 bases. The length of the CDR3 is 14 residues. Here the CDR3 reads CASSSNRSPVGQYF. The CDR3 DNA sequence: TGTGCCAGCAGTTCGAACCGGTCCCCGGTGGGGCAGTACTTC.

In this sample, this clonotype turned up many times. The chain combines TRBV2 with TRBJ2-5, with a tentative D call TRBD2 (6 bases). Germline-derived CDR1 and CDR2 are SNHLY and FYNNEI. The CDR3 runs to 11 residues. V lost 6 bases to trimming and J lost 9 bases, with 11 bases between them. The CDR3 region is CASRGGAAQYF. The CDR3 DNA sequence: TGTGCCAGCAGGGGGGGAGCGGCCCAGTACTTC.

The chain uses TRBV28 and TRBJ2-5, with a possible D match to TRBD2 (5 bases). CDR3 length: 14 amino acids. Germline CDR1 MDHEN, CDR2 SYDVKM. With 1 base removed from V and 8 bases from J, the gap between germline ends came to 14 bases. The CDR3 loop reads CASSLLAGAFTQYF. The CDR3, as DNA: TGTGCCAGCAGTTTATTGGCGGGTGCGTTCACCCAGTACTTC. Full variable domain (rest looked up from reference TRBV28 and TRBJ2-5): DVKVTQSSRYLVKRTGEKVFLECVQDMDHENMFWYRQDPGLGLRLIYFSYDVKMKEKGDIPEGYSVSREKKERFSLILESASTNQTSMYLCASSLLAGAFTQYFGPGTRLLVL.

Concerning this clonotype itself: Compared with germline, one end of the junction differs, possibly owing to a read error. This sequence joins TRBV6-2 or TRBV6-3 and TRBJ2-1; 7 bases are shared with TRBD1. CDR3 size: 15 residues. CDR1 is MNHEY and CDR2 is SVGEGT in the germline V gene. CDR3 sequence (DNA): TGTGCCTGCAGTGTCTATCCAGGGGGTAGAGATGAGCAGTTCTTC. Its protein is CACSVYPGGRDEQFF.

This clonotype is judged medium-sized (0.01 to 0.1%). The chain employs TRBV7-3 and TRBJ2-1; no firm D call. The CDR3 is 17 residues long. The V and J ends lost 1 base and 5 bases respectively, with 18 bases between them. The germline V gene has CDR1 SGHTA and CDR2 FQGTGA. The CDR3 DNA follows: TGTGCCAGCAGCTTAAAGGGCTCATCTGTCCTAAACAATGAGCAGTTCTTC. Protein: CASSLKGSSVLNNEQFF.

This clonotype was observed many times. The V call is TRBV7-9, the J call TRBJ2-1, with 9 bases lining up with TRBD2. Germline CDR1 SEHNR, CDR2 FQNEAQ (reference sequence). The CDR3 covers 18 residues. J gave up 5 bases and V 7 bases, and 18 bases lay outside the gene matches. The CDR3 DNA reads TGTGCCAGCATGTGGCGGGAGGGATCGATGTCCCGAAACAATGAGCAGTTCTTC. Translation gives CASMWREGSMSRNNEQFF.

This clonotype has at least ten counts. This chain uses TRBV24-1 with TRBJ1-5; D might be TRBD1 (6 bases). The CDR3 contains 14 residues. V shed 6 bases and J shed 0 bases, with 8 bases lying between them. Germline V gene sequence: CDR1 KGHDR, CDR2 SFDVKD. In DNA, the CDR3 is TGTGCCACCAGTAGGACAGATAGCAATCAGCCCCAGCATTTT. Translating it yields CATSRTDSNQPQHF.

Comments on this clonotype: A far bigger clonotype differs at one base, so this is likely a read error. V gene TRBV7-3 combines with J gene TRBJ2-1, with TRBD2 matching 7 bases. This CDR3 contains 15 residues. Germline V gene lookup returns CDR1 SGHTA and CDR2 FQGTGA. V shed 7 bases, J shed 4 bases, and the junction held 10 bases outside the gene matches. In DNA, the CDR3 is TGTGCCAGCAATCCACTAGCGATACATTACAATGAGCAGTTCTTC. It is translated as CASNPLAIHYNEQFF.

This clonotype has a count of ten or more. The chain combines TRBV18 with TRBJ1-1, with 8 bases matching TRBD1. With V trimmed by 8 bases and J by 4 bases, 9 bases remained unmatched. Germline loops: CDR1 KGHSH, CDR2 LQKENI. This CDR3 has 14 amino acids. The CDR3 DNA sequence: TGTGCCAGCGAATTGACAGGGGTAGGCACTGAAGCTTTCTTT. This codes for CASELTGVGTEAFF.

This clonotype was detected only a few times. The chain joins TRBV11-2 to TRBJ2-2; 12 bases agree with TRBD1. The CDR3 covers 17 residues. V lost 5 bases, J lost 5 bases, and 9 bases stayed unmatched. Germline V gene data show CDR1 as SGHAT and CDR2 as FQNNGV. This CDR3 is CASSSLPGQGATGELFF. In nucleotides, the CDR3 is TGTGCCAGCAGCAGTCTCCCGGGACAGGGGGCTACCGGGGAGCTGTTTTTT.

This clonotype was detected many times. A much larger clone differs by one base, so this may be a read error. This chain uses TRBV4-3 with TRBJ2-1, with unresolved D. Per the germline V gene, CDR1 is LGHNA and CDR2 is YSLEER. The CDR3 is 15 residues long. DNA for the CDR3: TGCGCCAGCAGCCAAGATTACGGAAACTACAATGGGCAGTTCTTC. Its protein is CASSQDYGNYNGQFF.

Ten or more counts support this clonotype. This sequence joins TRBV5-4 and TRBJ1-1; D is perhaps TRBD1 (6 bases). Trimming took off 0 bases at V and 2 bases at J, with 14 bases between the two ends. The V gene's germline CDR1 is SGHNT and CDR2 YYREEE (reference sequence). CDR3 size: 16 residues. Written as DNA, the CDR3 is TGTGCCAGCAGCTTGGAAGGTCGGGGGACAAACACTGAAGCTTTCTTT. It translates to CASSLEGRGTNTEAFF.

This clonotype was counted ten times or more. The V and J genes are TRBV15 and TRBJ2-4; TRBD1 is a possible D gene (5 bases). CDR3 length equals 16 residues. Germline CDR1 and CDR2: LNHNV and YYDKDF (reference sequence). The germline V and J ends were trimmed by 4 bases and 0 bases, with 13 bases remaining between them. The DNA for the CDR3 is TGTGCCACCAGCAACGACAGACACTCAGCCAAAAACATTCAGTACTTC. The encoded protein is CATSNDRHSAKNIQYF.

This clonotype was observed at least ten times. This chain uses TRBV10-3 with TRBJ2-7, with 12 positions matching TRBD1. Looked up from germline, CDR1 is ENHRY and CDR2 is SYGVKD. J lost 5 bases, V lost 11 bases, and 7 bases had no gene match. This CDR3 contains 13 residues. CDR3 loop: CAAAGTGGHEQYF. CDR3 sequence (DNA): TGTGCCGCGGCCGGGACAGGGGGCCACGAGCAGTACTTC.

This clonotype was detected ten times or more. The V and J genes are TRBV29-1 and TRBJ2-5; no clear D gene. The CDR3 totals 12 residues. The germline V and J ends were trimmed by 3 bases and 1 base, with 6 bases remaining between them. Per germline, CDR1 SQVTM and CDR2 ANQGSEA. The CDR3, as DNA: TGCAGCGTTGAGAACACCCAAGAGACCCAGTACTTC. Protein sequence: CSVENTQETQYF. The complete variable domain, with remaining parts taken from reference TRBV29-1 and TRBJ2-5, reads SAVISQKPSRDICQRGTSLTIQCQVDSQVTMMFWYRQQPGQSLTLIATANQGSEATYESGFVIDKFPISRPNLTFSTLTVSNMSPEDSSIYLCSVENTQETQYFGPGTRLLVL.

This clonotype has a count of ten or more. CDR3 bases: TGTGCCATCAGTGATGAAGTGGGCGCGGGGGGCTACACCTTC. Encoded protein: CAISDEVGAGGYTF. This rearrangement joins TRBV10-3 to TRBJ1-2; D ambiguous. Germline V gene sequence: CDR1 ENHRY, CDR2 SYGVKD. This CDR3 contains 14 residues. V was clipped by 3 bases and J by 8 bases, with 16 bases between them.

A word on this clonotype: A far larger clone lies a single base away; this is likely a read error. This chain joins TRBV5-1 and TRBJ2-1; 7 bases align to TRBD1. The CDR3 sequence is 14 residues long. Germline V gene lookup returns CDR1 SGHRS and CDR2 YFSETQ. CDR3 sequence: CTSSSGQFYNEQFF. The CDR3 DNA reads as TGTACCAGCAGCTCGGGACAGTTCTACAATGAGCAGTTCTTC.

The table lists this clonotype with many counts. The chain employs TRBV20-1 and TRBJ2-3; 7 nucleotides align to TRBD2. Germline-derived CDR1 and CDR2 are DFQATT and SNEGSKA (reference sequence). The length of the CDR3 is 13 residues. Trimming at V came to 8 bases and at J to 1 base, leaving 6 bases not matched to a gene. The CDR3 protein is CSSSGGGTDTQYF. In nucleotides, the CDR3 is TGCAGTTCATCGGGAGGTGGCACAGATACGCAGTATTTT.

On this clonotype itself: Given a much more abundant clone one base away, this may be a read error. The V and J genes are TRBV30 and TRBJ1-5; tentatively, D is TRBD1 (5 bases). CDR1 and CDR2 from the germline V gene are GTSNPN and SVGIG (reference sequence). The CDR3 loop spans 13 amino acids. Trimming left V 3 bases short and J 3 bases short, with 9 bases between. As DNA, the CDR3 is TGTGCCTGGAGGGGGGGTACCAATCAGCCCCAGCATTTT. This encodes CAWRGGTNQPQHF.

Notes on this clonotype: This is likely an artifact of a read error, given a far larger clone one base away. This sequence joins TRBV7-9 and TRBJ2-1; 9 bases match TRBD2. V dropped 5 bases and J dropped 8; count of bases not matched to a gene: 4. The CDR3 spans 13 residues. Germline V gives CDR1 SEHNR, CDR2 FQNEAQ (reference sequence). CDR3 amino acids: CASSLTSGHEQFF. CDR3 in DNA: TGTGCCAGCAGCCTCACTAGCGGGCATGAGCAGTTCTTC.

Remarks on this clonotype: Since no conserved phenylalanine or tryptophan closes the CDR3, a read error is the likely cause. The DNA is omitted, as the CDR3 cannot be located on it reliably, and the CDR3 follows TCRdb's listing. V usage is TRBV30 and J usage is TRBJ1-1; the table calls TRBD1, which could not be checked here. The V gene's germline CDR1 is GTSNPN and CDR2 SVGIG (reference sequence). A total of 13 residues make up the CDR3, ends included. CDR3 sequence reads: CAWTIGRNTVALI.

A remark on this clonotype: One base away lies a much larger clone, so this may be a sequencing read error. The chain carries TRBV2 and TRBJ1-6; D perhaps matches TRBD1 (5 bases). With 11 bases removed from V and 4 bases from J, the gap between germline ends came to 15 bases. This CDR3 spans 14 amino acids. The germline V gene has CDR1 SNHLY and CDR2 FYNNEI. The CDR3 spells CAASTGGYNSPLHF. For the CDR3, the DNA is TGTGCCGCCTCAACGGGGGGGTATAATTCACCCCTCCACTTT.

This clonotype was recorded at least ten times. The rearrangement links TRBV6-2 or TRBV6-3 to TRBJ2-7; the D is unclear. The V and J ends lost 2 bases and 2 bases respectively, with 7 bases between them. The CDR3 runs to 13 residues. Germline V lookup: CDR1 MNHEY, CDR2 SVGEGT. The DNA for the CDR3 is TGTGCCAGCAGTTACGTCAAGCCCTACGAGCAGTACTTC. As protein: CASSYVKPYEQYF.